What follows are 14 T cell receptor beta chains derived from one specimen sequenced in a study of PD-1 blockade in classical Hodgkin lymphoma. There was relapse after autologous stem cell transplantation in every patient, and there was variation in brentuximab vedotin exposure. Some clones are missing from TCRdb's copy, which holds only in-frame ones; the method was immunoSEQ multiplex PCR. The table has roughly 32,000 clones, around four fifths seen once. Sequencing used peripheral blood mononuclear cells (PBMCs), obtained at baseline. The receptors originated from a human donor with classical Hodgkin lymphoma.

The chain carries TRBV5-6 and TRBJ2-3, with 9 bases matching TRBD2. The CDR3 contains 17 residues. V was clipped by 0 bases and J by 3 bases; unmatched bases: 8. From germline, CDR1 is SGHDT and CDR2 YYEEEE. The CDR3: CASSLDFGGGATDTQYF. The CDR3 DNA is TGTGCCAGCAGCTTGGACTTCGGCGGGGGGGCGACAGATACGCAGTATTTT.

In its sample, this clone was seen once. The chain links TRBV29-1 to TRBJ1-1; D not certain. V lost 6 bases to trimming and J lost 0 bases, with 11 bases between them. From germline, CDR1 is SQVTM and CDR2 ANQGSEA. The CDR3 covers 13 residues. This chain's CDR3 is CSVVTQMNTEAFF. DNA of the CDR3: TGCAGCGTGGTGACACAGATGAACACTGAAGCTTTCTTT.

This clone turned up a few times. The chain employs TRBV7-2 and TRBJ1-6; TRBD1 might be the D (5 bases). The CDR3 spans 14 residues. The germline V gene has CDR1 SGHTA and CDR2 FQGNSA. The V end was cut by 5 bases, the J end by 13 bases, with 18 bases between. CDR3 sequence (DNA): TGTGCCAGCAGCAGCCAGGGTAGTATTAGGCCCCTCCACTTT. This sequence encodes CASSSQGSIRPLHF.

The chain links TRBV19 to TRBJ1-5; D call uncertain. The length of the CDR3 is 15 residues. V gave up 8 bases and J gave up 1 base, with 15 bases separating them. Germline assignment: CDR1 LNHDA and CDR2 SQIVND (reference sequence). DNA of the CDR3: TGTGCCAGTGGATCGATTGGCGACAGCAATCAGCCCCAGCATTTT. It encodes CASGSIGDSNQPQHF.

This clone was observed a single time. The chain recombines TRBV28 with TRBJ1-3; D gene ambiguous. Germline CDR1 MDHEN, CDR2 SYDVKM. Trimming left V 8 bases short and J 1 base short, with 15 bases between. This CDR3 contains 15 residues. The CDR3 sequence: CASSSGERSGNTIYF. The CDR3 DNA is TGTGCCAGCTCGTCCGGGGAGAGGTCTGGAAACACCATATATTTT.

The genes are TRBV9 and TRBJ2-1, with D perhaps TRBD2 (6 bases). The length of the CDR3 is 15 residues. V was clipped by 4 bases and J by 0 bases, with 11 bases between them. Germline CDR1 SGDLS, CDR2 YYNGEE. The CDR3 region is CASSRGASSYNEQFF. For the CDR3, the DNA is TGTGCCAGCAGCCGCGGGGCCAGCTCCTACAATGAGCAGTTCTTC.

This chain joins TRBV13 and TRBJ1-1, with 8 bases matching TRBD1. V dropped 5 bases and J dropped 1; count of bases not matched to a gene: 6. This CDR3 region has 15 residues. CDR1 and CDR2 (germline): PRHDT, FYEKMQ (reference sequence). CDR3: CASSTPTGGNTEAFF. CDR3 nucleotides: TGTGCCAGCAGCACCCCCACAGGGGGGAACACTGAAGCTTTCTTT. The full variable domain, in which reference TRBV13 and TRBJ1-1 provide the parts outside the CDR3, is AAGVIQSPRHLIKEKRETATLKCYPIPRHDTVYWYQQGPGQDPQFLISFYEKMQSDKGSIPDRFSAQQFSDYHSELNMSSLELGDSALYFCASSTPTGGNTEAFFGQGTRLTVV.

The chain has TRBV4-3 and TRBJ1-6; D remains ambiguous. V lost 4 bases and J 7 bases, leaving 8 bases between the germline ends. Germline loops: CDR1 LGHNA, CDR2 YSLEER. CDR3 size: 13 residues. The CDR3 DNA reads as TGCGCCAGCAGCCTACGTGAGAATTCACCCCTCCACTTT. Its protein product is CASSLRENSPLHF.

The chain employs TRBV19 and TRBJ1-5; a weak D match, TRBD1 (5 bases). The CDR3 runs 15 residues. Germline-derived CDR1 and CDR2 are LNHDA and SQIVND (reference sequence). V lost 5 bases to trimming and J lost 2 bases, with 13 bases between them. For the CDR3, the DNA is TGTGCCAGTAGTCCCCGGGGCAGGGGCAATCAGCCCCAGCATTTT. Protein product: CASSPRGRGNQPQHF.

A note on this clone: The identical CDR3 is also encoded by other nucleotide sequences in the sample. The chain joins TRBV5-1 to TRBJ2-5, with unresolved D. Trimming removed 2 bases from V and 2 bases from J, with 1 base in between. This CDR3 spans 11 amino acids. CDR1 and CDR2 from the germline V gene are SGHRS and YFSETQ. This chain's CDR3 is CASSLQETQYF. The CDR3 DNA sequence: TGCGCCAGCAGCTTACAAGAGACCCAGTACTTC.

V is TRBV5-8 and J is TRBJ1-5; D unclear. Looked up from germline, CDR1 is SGHTS and CDR2 is YDEGEE. The V end was cut by 4 bases, the J end by 6 bases, with 8 bases between. The CDR3 consists of 12 residues. The CDR3 DNA reads as TGTGCCAGCAGCCCACGGGTTCAGCCCCAGCATTTT. Translation gives CASSPRVQPQHF.

The chain links TRBV7-2 to TRBJ2-1; 7 nucleotides agree with TRBD1. V dropped 5 bases and J dropped 4; count of bases not matched to a gene: 8. Germline assignment: CDR1 SGHTA and CDR2 FQGNSA. The CDR3 has 15 amino acids. DNA for the CDR3: TGTGCCAGCAGCCCCCCCGGGACAGCATACAATGAGCAGTTCTTC. This sequence encodes CASSPPGTAYNEQFF.

The chain links TRBV27 to TRBJ2-7; 8 bases map to TRBD1. V gave up 6 bases and J gave up 6 bases; unmatched junction bases: 7. The CDR3 is 13 residues long. Germline CDR1 and CDR2: MNHEY and SMNVEV (reference sequence). CDR3: CASRRQGTSEQYF. In DNA, the CDR3 is TGTGCCAGCAGAAGACAGGGGACCAGCGAGCAGTACTTC.

This chain connects TRBV5-1 to TRBJ2-1, with 11 bases lining up with TRBD2. The V segment lost 1 base and the J segment 6 bases; nucleotides outside the gene matches: 3. This CDR3 comprises 15 residues. The V gene's germline CDR1 is SGHRS and CDR2 YFSETQ. The CDR3 loop is CASSLTSGGLNEQFF. The CDR3 DNA follows: TGCGCCAGCAGCTTGACTAGCGGGGGACTCAATGAGCAGTTCTTC.